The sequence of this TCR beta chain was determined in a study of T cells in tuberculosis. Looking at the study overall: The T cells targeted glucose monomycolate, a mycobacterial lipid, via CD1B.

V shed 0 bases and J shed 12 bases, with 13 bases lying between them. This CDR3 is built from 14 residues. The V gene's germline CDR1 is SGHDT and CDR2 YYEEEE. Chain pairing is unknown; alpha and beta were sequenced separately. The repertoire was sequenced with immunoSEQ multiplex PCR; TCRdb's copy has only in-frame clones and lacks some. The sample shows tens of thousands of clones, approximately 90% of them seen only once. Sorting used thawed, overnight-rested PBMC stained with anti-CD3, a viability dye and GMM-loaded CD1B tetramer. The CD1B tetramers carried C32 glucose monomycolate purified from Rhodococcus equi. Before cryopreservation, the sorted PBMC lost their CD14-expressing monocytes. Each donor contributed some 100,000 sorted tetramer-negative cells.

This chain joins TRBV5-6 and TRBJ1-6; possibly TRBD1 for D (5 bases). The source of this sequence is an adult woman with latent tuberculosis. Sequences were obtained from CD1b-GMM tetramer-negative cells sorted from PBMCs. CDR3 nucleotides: TGTGCCAGCAGCTTGGGGGGGGGATCGCGACCCCTCCACTTT. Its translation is CASSLGGGSRPLHF.